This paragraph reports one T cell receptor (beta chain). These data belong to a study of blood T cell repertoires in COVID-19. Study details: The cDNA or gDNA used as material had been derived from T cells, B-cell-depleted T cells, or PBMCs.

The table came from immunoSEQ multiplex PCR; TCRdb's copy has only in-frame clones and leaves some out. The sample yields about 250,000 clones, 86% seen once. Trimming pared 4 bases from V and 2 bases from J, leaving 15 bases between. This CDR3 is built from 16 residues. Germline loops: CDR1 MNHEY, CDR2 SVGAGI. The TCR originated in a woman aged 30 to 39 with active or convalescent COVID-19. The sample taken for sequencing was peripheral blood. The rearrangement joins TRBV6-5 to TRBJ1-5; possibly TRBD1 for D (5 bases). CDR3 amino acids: CASSSTGMVGNQPQHF. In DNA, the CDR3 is TGTGCCAGCAGTTCAACAGGTATGGTAGGCAATCAGCCCCAGCATTTT.